The clone carrying this T cell receptor (beta chain) has only one observation. Antigen: not known. This CDR3 is 15 amino acids long. The V and J ends lost 10 bases and 5 bases, in that order; junction bases with no gene match: 12. The V gene's germline CDR1 is MDHEN and CDR2 SYDVKM. The source of the sample is a study of shared clonotypes between healthy human individuals. As for the study in general: Three plates each covered CD4 naive and memory; CD8 naive two, CD8 memory one. Findings of the study overall: Generally, naive subsets (rather than memory subsets) showed larger estimated richness. Of the naive CD4 clonotypes, around 5% were shared across a handful of donors.

Repertoires were generated with immunoSEQ multiplex PCR, while TCRdb's copy carries only in-frame clones and drops some. The repertoire holds a few million clones, with 90% to 95% as singletons. The sample was naive CD4+ T cells sorted from blood. The subset is: CD45RA+ positively selected. The receptor comes from a man aged 18 to 30 in good health. The J gene is TRBJ2-1, the V gene TRBV28; 9 positions match TRBD2. The CDR3 DNA reads TGTGCCACCCAAAGGAGACTAGCGGTGAACAATGAGCAGTTCTTC. Its translation is CATQRRLAVNNEQFF.